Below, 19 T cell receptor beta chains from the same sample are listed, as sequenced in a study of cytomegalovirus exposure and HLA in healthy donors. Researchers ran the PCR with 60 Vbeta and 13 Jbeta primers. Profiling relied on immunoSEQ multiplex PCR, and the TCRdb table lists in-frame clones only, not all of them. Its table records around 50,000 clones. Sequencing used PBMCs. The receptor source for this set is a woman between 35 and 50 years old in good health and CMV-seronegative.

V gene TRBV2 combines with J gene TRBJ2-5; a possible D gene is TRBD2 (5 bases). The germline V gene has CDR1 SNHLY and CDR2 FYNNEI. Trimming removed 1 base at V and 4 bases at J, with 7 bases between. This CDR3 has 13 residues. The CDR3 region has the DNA TGTGCCAGCAGTGAAGTGGCGGGAGAGACCCAGTACTTC. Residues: CASSEVAGETQYF.

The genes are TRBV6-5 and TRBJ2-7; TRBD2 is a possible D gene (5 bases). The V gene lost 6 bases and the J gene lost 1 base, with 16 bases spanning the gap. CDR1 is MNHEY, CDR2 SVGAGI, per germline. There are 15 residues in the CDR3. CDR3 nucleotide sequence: TGTGCCAGCAGACCCGAGTGGGGAGAGTCCTACGAGCAGTACTTC. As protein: CASRPEWGESYEQYF.

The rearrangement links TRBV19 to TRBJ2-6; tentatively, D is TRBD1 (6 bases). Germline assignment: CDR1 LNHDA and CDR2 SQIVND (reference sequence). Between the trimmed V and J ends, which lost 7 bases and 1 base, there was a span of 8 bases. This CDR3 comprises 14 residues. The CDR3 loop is CASTTGSGANVLTF. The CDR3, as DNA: TGTGCCAGTACAACAGGGTCTGGGGCCAACGTCCTGACTTTC.

CDR3 amino acids: CASSYSGRAQPQHF. The CDR3 coding sequence is TGTGCCAGCAGTTACTCCGGCAGGGCTCAGCCCCAGCATTTT. The chain recombines TRBV6-5 with TRBJ1-5; weak D call: TRBD1 (5 bases). Trimming removed 0 bases from V and 6 bases from J, with 9 bases in between. Germline values: CDR1 MNHEY, CDR2 SVGAGI. The CDR3 sequence is 14 residues long.

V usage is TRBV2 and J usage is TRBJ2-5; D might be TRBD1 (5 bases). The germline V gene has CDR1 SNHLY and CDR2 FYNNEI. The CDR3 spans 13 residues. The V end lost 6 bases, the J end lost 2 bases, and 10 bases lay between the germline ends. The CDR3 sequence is CASSDDSQETQYF. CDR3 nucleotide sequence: TGTGCCAGCAGCGATGACAGTCAAGAGACCCAGTACTTC.

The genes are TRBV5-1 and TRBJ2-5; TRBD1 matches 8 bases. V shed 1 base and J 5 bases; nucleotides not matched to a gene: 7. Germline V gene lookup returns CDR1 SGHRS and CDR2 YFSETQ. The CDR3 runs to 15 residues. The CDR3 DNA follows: TGCGCCAGCAGCTTGCAGGACAGGGAGGAGGAGACCCAGTACTTC. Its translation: CASSLQDREEETQYF.

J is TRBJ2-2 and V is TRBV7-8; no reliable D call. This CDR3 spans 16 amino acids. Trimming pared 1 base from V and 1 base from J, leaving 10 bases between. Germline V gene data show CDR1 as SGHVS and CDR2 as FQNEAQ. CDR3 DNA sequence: TGTGCCAGCAGCTTAGGGAGAGTTAGGAACACCGGGGAGCTGTTTTTT. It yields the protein CASSLGRVRNTGELFF.

Here the CDR3 DNA reads TGTGCCAGTAGTAGACAGGGACGAATCGGGGAGCTGTTTTTT. This gives the protein CASSRQGRIGELFF. The chain carries TRBV19 and TRBJ2-2; 7 nucleotides agree with TRBD1. The CDR3 contains 14 residues. The germline V gene has CDR1 LNHDA and CDR2 SQIVND (reference sequence). V shed 4 bases, J shed 7 bases, and the junction held 6 bases outside the gene matches.

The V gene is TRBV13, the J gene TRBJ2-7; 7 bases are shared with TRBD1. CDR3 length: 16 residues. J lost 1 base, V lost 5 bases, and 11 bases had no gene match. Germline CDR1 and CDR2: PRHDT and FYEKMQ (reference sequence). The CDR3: CASSPRQGLPSYEQYF. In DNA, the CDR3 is TGTGCCAGCAGCCCTAGACAGGGTCTCCCTTCCTACGAGCAGTACTTC.

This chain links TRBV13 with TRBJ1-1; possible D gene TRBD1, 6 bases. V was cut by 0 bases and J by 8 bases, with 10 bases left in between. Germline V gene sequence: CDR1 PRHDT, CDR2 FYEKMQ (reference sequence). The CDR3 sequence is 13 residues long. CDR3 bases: TGTGCCAGCAGCTTAGGCCAGGGGTCCGAAGCTTTCTTT. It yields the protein CASSLGQGSEAFF.

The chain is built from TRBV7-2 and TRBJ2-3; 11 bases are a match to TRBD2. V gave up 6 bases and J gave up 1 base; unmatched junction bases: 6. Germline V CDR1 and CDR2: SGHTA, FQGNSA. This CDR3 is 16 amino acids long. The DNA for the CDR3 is TGTGCCAGCAGTCTTATAGCGGGAGGGGGCACAGATACGCAGTATTTT. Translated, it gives CASSLIAGGGTDTQYF.

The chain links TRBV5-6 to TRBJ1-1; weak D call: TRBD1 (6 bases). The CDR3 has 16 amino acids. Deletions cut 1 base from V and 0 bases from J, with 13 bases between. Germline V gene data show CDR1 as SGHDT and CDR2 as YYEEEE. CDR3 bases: TGTGCCAGCAGCTTGTTAGACAGGTCCTTGAACACTGAAGCTTTCTTT. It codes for CASSLLDRSLNTEAFF.

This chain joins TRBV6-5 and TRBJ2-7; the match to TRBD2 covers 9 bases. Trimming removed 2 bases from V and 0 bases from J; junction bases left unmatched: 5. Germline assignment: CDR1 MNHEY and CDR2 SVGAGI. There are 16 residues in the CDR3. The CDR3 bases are TGTGCCAGCAGTTACGGGAGTAGCGGGGGCTCCTACGAGCAGTACTTC. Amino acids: CASSYGSSGGSYEQYF.

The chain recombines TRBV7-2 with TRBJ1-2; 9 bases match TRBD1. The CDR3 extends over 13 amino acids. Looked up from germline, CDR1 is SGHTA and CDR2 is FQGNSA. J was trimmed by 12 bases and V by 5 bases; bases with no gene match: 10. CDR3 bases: TGTGCCAGCAGCCCGGGACAGGGTGCTATTCACACCTTC. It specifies CASSPGQGAIHTF.

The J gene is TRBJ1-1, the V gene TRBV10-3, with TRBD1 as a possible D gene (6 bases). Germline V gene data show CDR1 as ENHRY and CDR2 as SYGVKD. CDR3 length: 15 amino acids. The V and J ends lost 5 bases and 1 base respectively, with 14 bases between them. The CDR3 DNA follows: TGTGCCATCAGTAGGGACACCCTGGGGAACACTGAAGCTTTCTTT. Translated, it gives CAISRDTLGNTEAFF.

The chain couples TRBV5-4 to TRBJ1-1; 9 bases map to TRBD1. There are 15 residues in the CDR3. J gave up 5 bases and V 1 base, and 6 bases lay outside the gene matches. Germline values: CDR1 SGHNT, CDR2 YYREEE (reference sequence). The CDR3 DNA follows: TGTGCCAGCAGCTTGCCGGGACAGGGAGAAACTGAAGCTTTCTTT. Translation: CASSLPGQGETEAFF. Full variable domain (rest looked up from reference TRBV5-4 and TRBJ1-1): ETGVTQSPTHLIKTRGQQVTLRCSSQSGHNTVSWYQQALGQGPQFIFQYYREEENGRGNFPPRFSGLQFPNYSSELNVNALELDDSALYLCASSLPGQGETEAFFGQGTRLTVV.

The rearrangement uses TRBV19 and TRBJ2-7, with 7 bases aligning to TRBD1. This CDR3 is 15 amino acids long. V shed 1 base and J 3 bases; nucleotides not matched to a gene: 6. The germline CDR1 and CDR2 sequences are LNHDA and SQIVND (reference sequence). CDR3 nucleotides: TGTGCCAGTAGTATAGCAGGACAGGCGGTCTACGAGCAGTACTTC. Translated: CASSIAGQAVYEQYF.

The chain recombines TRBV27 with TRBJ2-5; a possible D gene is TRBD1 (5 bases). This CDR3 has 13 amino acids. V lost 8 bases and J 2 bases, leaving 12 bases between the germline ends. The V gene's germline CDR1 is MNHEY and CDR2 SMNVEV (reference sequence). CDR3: CASGVRGQETQYF. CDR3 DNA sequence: TGTGCCAGCGGGGTAAGGGGACAAGAGACCCAGTACTTC.

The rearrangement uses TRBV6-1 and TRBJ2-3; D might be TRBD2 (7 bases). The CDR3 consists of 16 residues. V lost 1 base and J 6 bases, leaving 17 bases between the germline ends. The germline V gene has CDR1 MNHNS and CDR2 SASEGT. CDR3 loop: CASSEESGGGADTQYF. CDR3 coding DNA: TGTGCCAGCAGTGAAGAATCGGGTGGGGGGGCGGATACGCAGTATTTT.